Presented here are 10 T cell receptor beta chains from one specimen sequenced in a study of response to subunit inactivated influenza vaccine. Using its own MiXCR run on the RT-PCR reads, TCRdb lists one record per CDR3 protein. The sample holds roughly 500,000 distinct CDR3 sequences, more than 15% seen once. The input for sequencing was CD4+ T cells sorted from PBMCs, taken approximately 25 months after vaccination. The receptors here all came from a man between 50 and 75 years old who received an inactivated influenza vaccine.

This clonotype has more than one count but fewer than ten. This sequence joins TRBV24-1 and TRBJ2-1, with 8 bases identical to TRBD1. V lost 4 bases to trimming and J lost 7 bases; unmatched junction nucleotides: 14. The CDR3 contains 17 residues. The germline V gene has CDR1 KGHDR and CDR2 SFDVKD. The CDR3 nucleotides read TGTGCCACCAGTGACTGGTGGGGGCAGGGGGCGCGTAATGAGCAGTTCTTC. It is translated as CATSDWWGQGARNEQFF.

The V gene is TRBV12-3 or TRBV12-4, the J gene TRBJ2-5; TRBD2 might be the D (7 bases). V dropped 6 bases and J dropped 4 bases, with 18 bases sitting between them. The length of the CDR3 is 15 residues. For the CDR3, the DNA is TGTGCCAGCAGCACCCGGACAGCGGGGCCAGAGACCCAGTACTTC. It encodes CASSTRTAGPETQYF.

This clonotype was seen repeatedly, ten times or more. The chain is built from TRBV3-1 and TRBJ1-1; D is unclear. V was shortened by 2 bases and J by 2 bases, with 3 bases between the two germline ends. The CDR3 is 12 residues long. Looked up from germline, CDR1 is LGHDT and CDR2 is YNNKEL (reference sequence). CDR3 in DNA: TGTGCCAGCAGCCAATCTAACACTGAAGCTTTCTTT. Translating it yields CASSQSNTEAFF.

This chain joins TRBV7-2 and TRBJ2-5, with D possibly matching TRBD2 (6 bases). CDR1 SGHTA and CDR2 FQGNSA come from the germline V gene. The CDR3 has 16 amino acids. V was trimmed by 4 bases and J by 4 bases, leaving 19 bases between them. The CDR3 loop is CASSYPYGRGGETQYF. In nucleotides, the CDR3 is TGTGCCAGCAGCTACCCCTACGGGAGAGGAGGAGAGACCCAGTACTTC.

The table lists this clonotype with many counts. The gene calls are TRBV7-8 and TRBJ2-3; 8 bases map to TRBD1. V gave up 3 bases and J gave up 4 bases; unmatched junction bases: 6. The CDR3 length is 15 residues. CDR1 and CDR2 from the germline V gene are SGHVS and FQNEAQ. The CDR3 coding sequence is TGTGCCAGCAGCTTCCGGACAGGGTGGGCAGATACGCAGTATTTT. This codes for CASSFRTGWADTQYF.

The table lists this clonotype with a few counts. The chain's CDR3 is CAWSVGNRPYNEQFF. The CDR3 DNA is TGTGCCTGGAGTGTAGGGAACCGGCCCTACAATGAGCAGTTCTTC. The chain uses TRBV30 and TRBJ2-1; D unclear. Germline-derived CDR1 and CDR2 are GTSNPN and SVGIG (reference sequence). Between the trimmed V and J ends, which lost 0 bases and 2 bases, there was a span of 11 bases. The CDR3 runs 15 residues.

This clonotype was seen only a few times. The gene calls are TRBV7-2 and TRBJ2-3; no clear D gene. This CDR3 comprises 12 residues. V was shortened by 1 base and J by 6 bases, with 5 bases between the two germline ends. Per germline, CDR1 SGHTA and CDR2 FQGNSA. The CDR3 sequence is CASSLVWDTQYF. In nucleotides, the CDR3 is TGTGCCAGCAGCTTAGTTTGGGATACGCAGTATTTT.

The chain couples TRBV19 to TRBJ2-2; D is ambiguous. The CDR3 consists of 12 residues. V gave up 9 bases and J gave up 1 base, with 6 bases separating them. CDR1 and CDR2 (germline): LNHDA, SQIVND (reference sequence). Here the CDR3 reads CASKENTGELFF. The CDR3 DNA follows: TGTGCCAGCAAGGAGAACACCGGGGAGCTGTTTTTT.

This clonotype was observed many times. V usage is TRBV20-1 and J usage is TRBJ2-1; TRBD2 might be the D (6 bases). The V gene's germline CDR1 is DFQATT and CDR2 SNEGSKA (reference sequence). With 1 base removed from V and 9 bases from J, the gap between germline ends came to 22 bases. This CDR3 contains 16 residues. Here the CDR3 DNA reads TGCAGTGCTAGAGTGGGACTCCCGCAAAACCGCGTTGAGCAGTTCTTC. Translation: CSARVGLPQNRVEQFF.

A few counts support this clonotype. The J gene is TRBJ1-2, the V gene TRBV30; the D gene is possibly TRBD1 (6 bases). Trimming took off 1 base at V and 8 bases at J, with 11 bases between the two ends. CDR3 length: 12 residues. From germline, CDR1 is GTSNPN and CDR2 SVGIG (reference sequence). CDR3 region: CAWSGGPGGYTF. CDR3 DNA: TGTGCCTGGAGTGGGGGGCCCGGGGGCTACACCTTC.